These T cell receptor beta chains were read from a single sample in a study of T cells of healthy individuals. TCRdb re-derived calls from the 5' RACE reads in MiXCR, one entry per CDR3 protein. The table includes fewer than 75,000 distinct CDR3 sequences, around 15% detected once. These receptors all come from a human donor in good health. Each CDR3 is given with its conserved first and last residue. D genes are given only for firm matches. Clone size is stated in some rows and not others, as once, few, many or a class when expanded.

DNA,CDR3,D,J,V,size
TGTGCTAGTGGTTTGGTATTGGCTCCGGGCAATGAAGAGCAGTTCTTC,CASGLVLAPGNEEQFF,-,TRBJ2-1,TRBV12-5,many
TGTGCCAGCAGTTACTCAGCAGGGGGGAACACTGAAGCTTTCTTT,CASSYSAGGNTEAFF,TRBD1,TRBJ1-1,TRBV6-5,few
TGTGCCAGCAGCCAACCGGGACGGTGGGCCTATGGCTACACCTTC,CASSQPGRWAYGYTF,-,TRBJ1-2,TRBV3-1,-
TGTGCCAGCAGCCGACAGGGATATAACACTGAAGCTTTCTTT,CASSRQGYNTEAFF,TRBD1,TRBJ1-1,TRBV3-1,many
TGTGCCAGCAGTTCAGGGACTAGCGGGGGCGAGCAGTACTTC,CASSSGTSGGEQYF,TRBD2,TRBJ2-7,TRBV28,few
TGTGCCAGCAGCCAAGTGGGACTAGCGGGATACGAGGGACCATCCGAGCAGTACTTC,CASSQVGLAGYEGPSEQYF,TRBD2,TRBJ2-7,TRBV3-1,many
TGTGCCAGCAGCAAAGGTGGAGGGCGCGGGAGCGTGGCCCAGTACTTC,CASSKGGGRGSVAQYF,-,TRBJ2-5,TRBV21-1,few
TGTGCCAGCCTCCTAGCGGAGGCCAATGAGCAGTTCTTC,CASLLAEANEQFF,TRBD2,TRBJ2-1,TRBV18,-
TGTGCCAGCAGCTCGGGACAGTCTACACCCCTCCACTTT,CASSSGQSTPLHF,TRBD1,TRBJ1-6,TRBV9,many
TGTGCCAGTCTAAACAGGGAAATGGAGCAGTACTTC,CASLNREMEQYF,-,TRBJ2-7,TRBV27,many
TGTGCCAGCAGCCATGCTGACAGCACCGAAAAACTGTTTTTT,CASSHADSTEKLFF,-,TRBJ1-4,TRBV3-1,many
TGCGCCAGCAGCTTGGGGGGCCTCTCCTACGAGCAGTACTTC,CASSLGGLSYEQYF,-,TRBJ2-7,TRBV5-1,few
TGTGCCAGCAGCGCCGGGACAGGGTTCTCCGAGCAGTACTTC,CASSAGTGFSEQYF,TRBD1,TRBJ2-7,TRBV9,-
TGCAGTGCCCCGGGTCAGGGACAGCGCCGTGTGGAGCTGTTTTTT,CSAPGQGQRRVELFF,TRBD1,TRBJ2-2,TRBV20-1,-
TGTGCCAGCAGGCAACGGACAGGGGGCCCGCATATGAACACTGAAGCTTTCTTT,CASRQRTGGPHMNTEAFF,TRBD1,TRBJ1-1,TRBV7-2,few
TGTGCCAGCAGCCCCTTACAGGGCGGCACCGGGGAGCTGTTTTTT,CASSPLQGGTGELFF,-,TRBJ2-2,TRBV7-2,-
TGTGCCAGCAGCAAAGATCTGTACTCTGGAAACACCATATATTTT,CASSKDLYSGNTIYF,-,TRBJ1-3,TRBV21-1,many
TGCGCCAGCAGCTTGGCGGGGAGACAAGAGACCCAGTACTTC,CASSLAGRQETQYF,-,TRBJ2-5,TRBV5-1,many
TGTGCCAGCAGCCTATGGGCAGCGGGGCCCACAGATACGCAGTATTTT,CASSLWAAGPTDTQYF,TRBD2,TRBJ2-3,TRBV7-2,few
TGTGCCAGCCGAGCGAGCAATCAGCCCCAGCATTTT,CASRASNQPQHF,-,TRBJ1-5,TRBV2,many
TGTGCCAGCAGTGAATATTATAACACTGAAGCTTTCTTT,CASSEYYNTEAFF,-,TRBJ1-1,TRBV6-1,many
TGTGCCAGTAGTATAACCGGACAGCGCACGAACACCGGGGAGCTGTTTTTT,CASSITGQRTNTGELFF,-,TRBJ2-2,TRBV19,few
TGTGCCAGCAGATGGACAGGGGGCTCCTACAATGAGCAGTTCTTC,CASRWTGGSYNEQFF,TRBD1,TRBJ2-1,TRBV12-3/TRBV12-4,many
TGTGCCAGCACCACCTCCGGGAGGAACACTGAAGCTTTCTTT,CASTTSGRNTEAFF,-,TRBJ1-1,TRBV28,many
TGTGCCAGCTCACCAAAGTTTGGAAGCACTGAAGCTTTCTTT,CASSPKFGSTEAFF,-,TRBJ1-1,TRBV18,-
TGTGCCAGCAGCCTATCGGGACAGGGGCCCATCGAGCAGTACTTC,CASSLSGQGPIEQYF,TRBD1,TRBJ2-7,TRBV7-9,few
TGCAGTGCTAGAGATTGGACCCTAGTTACTGACGAGCAGTACTTC,CSARDWTLVTDEQYF,-,TRBJ2-7,TRBV20-1,many
TGTGCCAGCAACGGGCTAGCGGGGACCAGCTCCTACAATGAGCAGTTCTTC,CASNGLAGTSSYNEQFF,TRBD2,TRBJ2-1,TRBV2,-